The rows below give T cell receptor beta chains drawn from one sample of a study of T cell responses to AZD1222 COVID-19 vaccine. TCRdb's table, derived via immunoSEQ multiplex PCR, lists solely in-frame clones and lacks some. The top ten hold over 8.5% of the sample, which has over 110,000 clones, around nine tenths seen once. Here the sequenced sample was peripheral blood, taken 28 days after the second AZD1222 dose. These receptors all come from an adult who received the AZD1222 COVID-19 vaccine. Each CDR3 is given without its conserved first and last residue. D genes are given only for firm matches. The size entry is marked missing in some rows and otherwise reads once, few, many or a size class.

>TRBD1|TRBJ1-1|TRBV18|NA
ASSPEQGALNTEAF
>NA|TRBJ1-1|TRBV9|NA
ASSAVQGAEAF
>NA|TRBJ1-1|TRBV6-5|NA
AGANRVNTEAF
>NA|TRBJ1-5|TRBV6-1|NA
ASSEAQGRHQPQH
>NA|TRBJ1-4|TRBV25-1|NA
ASSEQRNEKLF
>NA|TRBJ2-3|TRBV18|NA
ASSPWGTDTQY
>NA|TRBJ2-1|TRBV18|NA
ASSPQGNEQF
>NA|TRBJ1-1|TRBV5-1|NA
ASSSSQSRLTEAF
>NA|TRBJ1-5|TRBV18|NA
ASPGSSRGFQPQH
>NA|TRBJ2-2|TRBV10-1|NA
ASTGTWTGELF
>TRBD1|TRBJ1-1|TRBV19|NA
ASHTGGNTEAF
>TRBD2|TRBJ2-1|TRBV5-6|NA
ASSSGLAGVYEQF
>NA|TRBJ2-5|TRBV4-1|NA
ASSQAEELQETQY
>NA|TRBJ1-2|TRBV4-1|NA
ASSQDQLADSVNYGYT
>TRBD2|TRBJ2-1|TRBV19|NA
ASSPRRASGGLDEQF
>NA|TRBJ1-3|TRBV10-3|NA
ATRPLTARSGNTIY
>NA|TRBJ2-2|TRBV12-3/TRBV12-4|NA
ASSSLAAGELF
>NA|TRBJ1-1|TRBV12-3/TRBV12-4|NA
ASRDGQNTEAF
>NA|TRBJ1-1|TRBV7-2|NA
ASSPDRMNTEAF
>NA|TRBJ2-3|TRBV15|NA
ATSRSRLVDTQY
>NA|TRBJ1-2|TRBV4-1|NA
ASSQELVPLRAGYT
>TRBD1|TRBJ1-2|TRBV7-3|few
ASSPGQGDNYGYT
>NA|TRBJ1-2|TRBV7-2|NA
ASSPGTWTEGHYGYT
>NA|TRBJ1-5|TRBV28|NA
ASRYQGRGNQPQH
>NA|TRBJ1-6|TRBV6-5|NA
ASSSPVSNSPLH
>NA|TRBJ2-1|TRBV7-9|NA
ASSLRGAHGNEQF
>TRBD2|TRBJ2-7|TRBV15|NA
ATSSWTSGDDPYEQY
>NA|TRBJ1-5|TRBV10-3|once
AIRSQGNQPQH
>NA|TRBJ1-2|TRBV19|NA
ASTPYGGRGLTEDGYT
>TRBD1|TRBJ1-1|TRBV7-2|NA
ASSWGQGGNTEAF
>TRBD1|TRBJ1-1|TRBV7-9|NA
ASSLARDSQAF
>TRBD1|TRBJ1-2|TRBV10-3|NA
AISSDRGHT
>NA|TRBJ1-2|TRBV28|NA
ASYEWGARRNYGYT
>NA|TRBJ2-1|TRBV11-1|NA
ASSLAKGGWNEQF
>NA|TRBJ2-2|TRBV12-3/TRBV12-4|few
ASKRGTGELF
>TRBD1|TRBJ2-1|TRBV28|NA
ASSPNRGRNEQF
>NA|TRBJ1-4|TRBV9|NA
ASSVVGTTNEKLF
>NA|TRBJ1-3|TRBV7-9|NA
ASGMGSGNTIY
>NA|TRBJ1-6|TRBV4-1|once
ASSQVLDYNSPLH
>TRBD1|TRBJ1-4|TRBV7-9|NA
ASSSTGGGFNEKLF
>NA|TRBJ2-4|TRBV18|NA
ASSPGAKNIQY
>NA|TRBJ1-2|TRBV28|NA
ASSRDHYGYT
>NA|TRBJ2-1|TRBV6-6|NA
ASRSSVGYNEQF
>TRBD1|TRBJ1-1|TRBV25-1|NA
ASSGDRVFSEAF
>NA|TRBJ1-4|TRBV19|NA
ASTPTGFSEKLF
>NA|TRBJ2-1|TRBV19|NA
ATGVGDEQF
>NA|TRBJ1-5|TRBV2|NA
ASSPDGLNNQPQH
>NA|TRBJ1-3|TRBV12-3/TRBV12-4|NA
ASSQGYTIY
>TRBD2|TRBJ2-2|TRBV6-2/TRBV6-3|NA
ASSYSIRSGRNTGELF